The 5 T cell receptor beta chains reported below all come from one sample, sequenced in a study of siplizumab effects on memory and regulatory T cells. The protocol was immunoSEQ multiplex PCR, while the TCRdb copy is restricted to in-frame clones and leaves out a portion. The table has tens of thousands of clones, about 98% seen once. The sample comprised naive CD8+ T cells sorted from blood. The receptors here all came from a human donor in good health.

The chain couples TRBV7-9 to TRBJ2-3; TRBD2 matches 11 bases. The CDR3 is 15 amino acids. The germline CDR1 and CDR2 sequences are SEHNR and FQNEAQ (reference sequence). J gave up 3 bases and V 5 bases, and 4 bases lay outside the gene matches. The CDR3 protein is CASSGTSGATDTQYF. Here the CDR3 DNA reads TGTGCCAGCAGCGGGACTAGCGGCGCTACAGATACGCAGTATTTT.

The chain is built from TRBV5-1 and TRBJ2-7; D ambiguous. Per germline, CDR1 SGHRS and CDR2 YFSETQ. The CDR3 extends over 16 amino acids. Trimming stripped 3 bases from V and 2 bases from J, with 18 bases between. CDR3 nucleotides: TGCGCCAGCAGCTCCCCGGTGAGCTTCGGAACCTACGAGCAGTACTTC. Protein: CASSSPVSFGTYEQYF.

The chain employs TRBV9 and TRBJ1-1; a weak D match, TRBD1 (6 bases). The CDR3 length is 13 residues. Germline V lookup: CDR1 SGDLS, CDR2 YYNGEE. V lost 3 bases and J lost 4, with 10 bases in between. This chain's CDR3 is CASSGPGATEAFF. In DNA, the CDR3 is TGTGCCAGCAGCGGTCCGGGGGCCACTGAAGCTTTCTTT.

In its sample, this clone was seen once. This chain uses TRBV14 with TRBJ2-1; 10 bases align to TRBD2. J was trimmed by 9 bases and V by 0 bases; bases with no gene match: 8. The CDR3 runs to 16 residues. Per the germline V gene, CDR1 is SGHDN and CDR2 is FVKESK. The DNA of the CDR3 is TGTGCCAGCAGCCAAGACCCGCCTAGCGGGAGAGGTGAGCAGTTCTTC. Translation: CASSQDPPSGRGEQFF.

The chain has TRBV19 and TRBJ2-1, with unresolved D. The length of the CDR3 is 13 residues. The V end was cut by 5 bases, the J end by 8 bases, with 13 bases between. Germline loops: CDR1 LNHDA, CDR2 SQIVND (reference sequence). CDR3 nucleotide sequence: TGTGCCAGTAGTTGGTTCCTAGACTATGAGCAGTTCTTC. Its translation is CASSWFLDYEQFF.